This T cell receptor (beta chain) comes out of a study of blood T cell repertoires in COVID-19. V lost 4 bases to trimming and J lost 5 bases, with 11 bases between them. The CDR3 spans 14 residues. Germline values: CDR1 SGHVS, CDR2 FNYEAQ. Profiled with immunoSEQ multiplex PCR; TCRdb holds only in-frame clones, not every one. The table records roughly 400,000 clones, roughly 86% of them present only once. In assigning cohorts, the study relied on participant-reported clinical history. Recovered status in Cohort 3 required two negative PCRs, clearance, or symptom resolution. The sequenced sample was PBMCs or T cells enriched from blood (not recorded which). The sequence was obtained from a woman under 40 who had recovered from COVID-19. This sequence joins TRBV7-6 and TRBJ1-4; tentative D call: TRBD1 (6 bases). CDR3 nucleotides: TGTGCCAGCAGCTCACAGGGAGCAAATGAAAAACTGTTTTTT. This translates into CASSSQGANEKLFF.